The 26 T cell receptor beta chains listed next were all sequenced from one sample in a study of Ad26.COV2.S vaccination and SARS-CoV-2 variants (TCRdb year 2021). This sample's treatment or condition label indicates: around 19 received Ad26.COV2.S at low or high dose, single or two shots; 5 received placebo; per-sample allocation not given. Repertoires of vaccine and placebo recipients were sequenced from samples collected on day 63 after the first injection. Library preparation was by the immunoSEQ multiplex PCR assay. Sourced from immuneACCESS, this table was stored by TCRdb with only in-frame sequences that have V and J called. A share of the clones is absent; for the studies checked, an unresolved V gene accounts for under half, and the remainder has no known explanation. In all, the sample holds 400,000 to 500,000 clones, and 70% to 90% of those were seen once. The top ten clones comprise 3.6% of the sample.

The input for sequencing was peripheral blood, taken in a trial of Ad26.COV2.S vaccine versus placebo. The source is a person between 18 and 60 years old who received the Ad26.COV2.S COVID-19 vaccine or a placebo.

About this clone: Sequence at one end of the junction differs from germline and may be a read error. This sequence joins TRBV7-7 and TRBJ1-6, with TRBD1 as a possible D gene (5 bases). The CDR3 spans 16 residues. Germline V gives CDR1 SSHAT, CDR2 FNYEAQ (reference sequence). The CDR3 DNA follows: TGTGCTAGCAGCTTAGGCGGGCCAGGGAGTAATTCACCCCTCCACTTT. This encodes CASSLGGPGSNSPLHF.

CDR3 sequence (DNA): TGTGCCACCAGTGATTTAAGACTAGACGCCGGGGAGCTGTTTTTT. This sequence encodes CATSDLRLDAGELFF. The gene calls are TRBV24-1 and TRBJ2-2; perhaps TRBD2 as D (6 bases). CDR1 is KGHDR and CDR2 is SFDVKD in the germline V gene. The CDR3 consists of 15 residues. V dropped 1 base and J dropped 6 bases, with 11 bases sitting between them.

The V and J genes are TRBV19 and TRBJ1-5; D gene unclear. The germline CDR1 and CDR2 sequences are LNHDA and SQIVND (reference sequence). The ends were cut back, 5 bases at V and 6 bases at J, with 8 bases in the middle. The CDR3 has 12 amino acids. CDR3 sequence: CASSPFTQPQHF. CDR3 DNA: TGTGCCAGTAGTCCCTTCACTCAGCCCCAGCATTTT.

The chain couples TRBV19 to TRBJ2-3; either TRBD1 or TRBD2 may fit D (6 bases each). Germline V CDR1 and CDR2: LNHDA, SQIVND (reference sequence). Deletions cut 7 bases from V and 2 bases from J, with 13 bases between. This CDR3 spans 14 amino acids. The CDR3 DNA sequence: TGTGCCAGTACCCGGGGGCCCTACACAGATACGCAGTATTTT. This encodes CASTRGPYTDTQYF.

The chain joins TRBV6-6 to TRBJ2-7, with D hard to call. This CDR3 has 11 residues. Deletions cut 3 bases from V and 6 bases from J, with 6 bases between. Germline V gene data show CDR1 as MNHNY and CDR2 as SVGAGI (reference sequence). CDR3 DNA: TGTGCCAGCAGTTATAAATCCGAGCAGTACTTC. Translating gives CASSYKSEQYF.

CDR3 protein: CASRRTGGVVYGYTF. CDR3 sequence (DNA): TGTGCCAGCAGGAGAACAGGGGGCGTCGTCTATGGCTACACCTTC. The V gene is TRBV6-5, the J gene TRBJ1-2, with 9 positions matching TRBD1. The J segment lost 4 bases and the V segment lost 6 bases, leaving 9 bases of the junction unmatched. The CDR3 extends over 15 amino acids. The V gene's germline CDR1 is MNHEY and CDR2 SVGAGI.

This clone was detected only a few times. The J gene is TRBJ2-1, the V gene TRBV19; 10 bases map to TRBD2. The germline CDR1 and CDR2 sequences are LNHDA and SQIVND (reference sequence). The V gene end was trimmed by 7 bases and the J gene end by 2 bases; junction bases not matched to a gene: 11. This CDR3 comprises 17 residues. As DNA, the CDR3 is TGTGCCAGTAACCCCGATCAGCGGGGGGGGACCTACAATGAGCAGTTCTTC. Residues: CASNPDQRGGTYNEQFF. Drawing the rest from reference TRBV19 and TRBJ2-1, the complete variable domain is DGGITQSPKYLFRKEGQNVTLSCEQNLNHDAMYWYRQDPGQGLRLIYYSQIVNDFQKGDIAEGYSVSREKKESFPLTVTSAQKNPTAFYLCASNPDQRGGTYNEQFFGPGTRLTVL.

The CDR3 bases are TGTGCCAGTAGTATAGAAGGGAGGGAGCAGTTCTTC. This translates into CASSIEGREQFF. The chain combines TRBV19 with TRBJ2-1; tentatively, D is TRBD2 (6 bases). Germline V gene lookup returns CDR1 LNHDA and CDR2 SQIVND (reference sequence). The CDR3 covers 12 residues. With 0 bases removed from V and 10 bases from J, the gap between germline ends came to 7 bases.

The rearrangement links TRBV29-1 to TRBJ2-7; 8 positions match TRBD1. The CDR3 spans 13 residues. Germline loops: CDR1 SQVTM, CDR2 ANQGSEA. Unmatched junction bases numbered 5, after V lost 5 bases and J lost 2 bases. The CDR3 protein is CSVRPGGTYEQYF. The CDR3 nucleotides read TGCAGCGTTCGGCCAGGGGGCACCTACGAGCAGTACTTC.

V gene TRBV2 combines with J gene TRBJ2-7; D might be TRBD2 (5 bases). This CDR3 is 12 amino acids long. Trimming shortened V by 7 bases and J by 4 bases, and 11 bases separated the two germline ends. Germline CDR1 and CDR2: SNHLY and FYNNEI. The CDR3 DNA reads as TGTGCCAGCAAACTAGAGCAGTACGAGCAGTACTTC. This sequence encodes CASKLEQYEQYF. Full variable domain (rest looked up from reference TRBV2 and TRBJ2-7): EPEVTQTPSHQVTQMGQEVILRCVPISNHLYFYWYRQILGQKVEFLVSFYNNEISEKSEIFDDQFSVERPDGSNFTLKIRSTKLEDSAMYFCASKLEQYEQYFGPGTRLTVT.

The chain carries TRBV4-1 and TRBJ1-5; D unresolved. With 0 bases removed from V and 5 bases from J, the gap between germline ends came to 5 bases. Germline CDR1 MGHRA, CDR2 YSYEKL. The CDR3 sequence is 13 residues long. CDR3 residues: CASSQDSDQPQHF. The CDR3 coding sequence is TGCGCCAGCAGCCAAGACAGCGATCAGCCCCAGCATTTT.

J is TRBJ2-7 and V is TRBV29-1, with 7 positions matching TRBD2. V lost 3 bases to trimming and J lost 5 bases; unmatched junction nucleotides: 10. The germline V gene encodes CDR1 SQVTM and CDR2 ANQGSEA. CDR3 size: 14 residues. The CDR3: CSVEPPGRVDEQYF. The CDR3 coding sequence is TGCAGCGTTGAGCCCCCTGGGAGGGTTGACGAGCAGTACTTC.

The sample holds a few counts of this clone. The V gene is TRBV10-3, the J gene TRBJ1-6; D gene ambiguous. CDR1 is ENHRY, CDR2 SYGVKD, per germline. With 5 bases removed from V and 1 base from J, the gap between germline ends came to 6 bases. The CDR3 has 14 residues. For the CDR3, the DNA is TGTGCCATCAGTCAAGAGTCCTATAATTCACCCCTCCACTTT. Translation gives CAISQESYNSPLHF.

As DNA, the CDR3 is TGCGCCAGCAGCCACGGGGGTGAAAAACTGTTTTTT. Encoded protein: CASSHGGEKLFF. J is TRBJ1-4 and V is TRBV4-3; tentative D call: TRBD1 (5 bases). The germline V and J ends were trimmed by 3 bases and 7 bases, with 6 bases remaining between them. The CDR3 loop spans 12 amino acids. Germline V CDR1 and CDR2: LGHNA, YSLEER.

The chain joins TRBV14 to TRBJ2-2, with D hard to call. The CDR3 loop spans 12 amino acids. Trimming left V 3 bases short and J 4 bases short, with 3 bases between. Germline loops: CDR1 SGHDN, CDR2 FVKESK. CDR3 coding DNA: TGTGCCAGCAGCCAGGGCACCGGGGAGCTGTTTTTT. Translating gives CASSQGTGELFF.

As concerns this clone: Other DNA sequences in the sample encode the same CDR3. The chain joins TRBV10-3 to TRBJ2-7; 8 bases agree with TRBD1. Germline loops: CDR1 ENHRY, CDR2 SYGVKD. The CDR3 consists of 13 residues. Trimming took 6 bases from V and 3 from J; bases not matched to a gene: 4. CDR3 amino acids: CAISGQGGYEQYF. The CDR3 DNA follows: TGTGCCATCAGCGGACAGGGAGGCTACGAGCAGTACTTC.

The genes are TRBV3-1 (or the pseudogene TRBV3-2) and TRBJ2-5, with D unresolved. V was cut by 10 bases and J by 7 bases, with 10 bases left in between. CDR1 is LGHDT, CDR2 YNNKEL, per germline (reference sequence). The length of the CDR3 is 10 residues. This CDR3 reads CAKSLGTQYF. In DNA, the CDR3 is TGTGCCAAGTCCCTTGGGACCCAGTACTTC.

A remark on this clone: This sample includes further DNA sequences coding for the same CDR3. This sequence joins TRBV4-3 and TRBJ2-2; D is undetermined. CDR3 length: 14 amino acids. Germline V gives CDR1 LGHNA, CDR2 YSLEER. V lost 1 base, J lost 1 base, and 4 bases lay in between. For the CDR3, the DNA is TGCGCCAGCAGCCAAGGGAGGAACACCGGGGAGCTGTTTTTT. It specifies CASSQGRNTGELFF.

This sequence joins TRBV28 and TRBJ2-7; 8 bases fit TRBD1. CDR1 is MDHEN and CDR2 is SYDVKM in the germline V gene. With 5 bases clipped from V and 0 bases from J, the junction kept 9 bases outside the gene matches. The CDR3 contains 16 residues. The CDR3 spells CASSTPRGQVSYEQYF. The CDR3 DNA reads TGTGCCAGCAGTACGCCCCGGGGACAGGTCTCCTACGAGCAGTACTTC.

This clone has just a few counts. For the CDR3, the DNA is TGTGCCAGCAGCCTTATAGGGTCCTACGAGCAGTACTTC. It is translated as CASSLIGSYEQYF. The V and J genes are TRBV28 and TRBJ2-7; no reliable D call. The CDR3 loop spans 13 amino acids. The germline V and J ends were trimmed by 6 bases and 1 base, with 10 bases remaining between them. Germline-derived CDR1 and CDR2 are MDHEN and SYDVKM.

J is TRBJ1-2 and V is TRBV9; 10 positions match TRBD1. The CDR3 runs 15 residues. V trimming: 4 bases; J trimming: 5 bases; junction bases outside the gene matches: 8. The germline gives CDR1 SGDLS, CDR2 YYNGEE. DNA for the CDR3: TGTGCCAGCAGCACACGACAGGGGGCAAGGTATGGCTACACCTTC. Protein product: CASSTRQGARYGYTF.

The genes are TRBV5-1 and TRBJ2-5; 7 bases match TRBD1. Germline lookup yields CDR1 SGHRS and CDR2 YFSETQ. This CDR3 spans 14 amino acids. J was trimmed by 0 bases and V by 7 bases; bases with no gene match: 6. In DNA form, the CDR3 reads TGCGCCAGCTCCGGGACAGAGTACCAAGAGACCCAGTACTTC. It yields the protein CASSGTEYQETQYF.

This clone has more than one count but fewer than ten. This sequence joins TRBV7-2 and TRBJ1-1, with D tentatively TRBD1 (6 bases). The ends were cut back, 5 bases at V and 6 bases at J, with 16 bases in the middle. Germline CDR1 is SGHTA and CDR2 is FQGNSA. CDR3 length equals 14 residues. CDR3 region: CASSLNPGDPEAFF. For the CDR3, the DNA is TGTGCCAGCAGCCTCAATCCAGGGGACCCTGAAGCTTTCTTT.

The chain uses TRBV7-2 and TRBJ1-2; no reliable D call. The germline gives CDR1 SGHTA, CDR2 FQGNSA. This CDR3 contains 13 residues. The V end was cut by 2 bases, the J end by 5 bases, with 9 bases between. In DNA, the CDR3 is TGTGCCAGCAGCTTACGCAGGACGTATGGCTACACCTTC. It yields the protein CASSLRRTYGYTF.

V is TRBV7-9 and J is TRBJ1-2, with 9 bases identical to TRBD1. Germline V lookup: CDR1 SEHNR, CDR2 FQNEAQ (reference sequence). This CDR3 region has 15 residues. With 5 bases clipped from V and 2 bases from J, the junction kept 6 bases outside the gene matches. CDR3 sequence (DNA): TGTGCCAGCAGCCTCGGGGGACAGGGCAACTATGGCTACACCTTC. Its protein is CASSLGGQGNYGYTF.

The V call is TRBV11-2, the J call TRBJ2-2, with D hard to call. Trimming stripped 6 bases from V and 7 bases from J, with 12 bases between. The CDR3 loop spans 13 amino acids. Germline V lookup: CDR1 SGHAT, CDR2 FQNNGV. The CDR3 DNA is TGTGCCAGCAGATCCCGAGGTCACGGGGAGCTGTTTTTT. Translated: CASRSRGHGELFF.